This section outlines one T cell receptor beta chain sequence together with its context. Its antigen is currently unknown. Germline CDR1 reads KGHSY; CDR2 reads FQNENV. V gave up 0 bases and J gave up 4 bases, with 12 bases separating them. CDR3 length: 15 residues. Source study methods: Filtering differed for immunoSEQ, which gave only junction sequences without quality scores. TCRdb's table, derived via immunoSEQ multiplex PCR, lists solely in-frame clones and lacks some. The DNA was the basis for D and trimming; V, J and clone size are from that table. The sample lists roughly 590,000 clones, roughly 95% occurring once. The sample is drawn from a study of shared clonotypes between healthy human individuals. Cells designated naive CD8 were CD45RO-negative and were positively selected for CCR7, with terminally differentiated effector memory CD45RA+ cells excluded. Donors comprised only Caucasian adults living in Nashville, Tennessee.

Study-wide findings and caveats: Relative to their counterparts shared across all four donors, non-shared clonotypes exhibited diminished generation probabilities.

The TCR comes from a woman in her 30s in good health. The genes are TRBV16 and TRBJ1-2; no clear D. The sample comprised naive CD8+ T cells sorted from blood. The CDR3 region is CASSQSGPNPYGYTF. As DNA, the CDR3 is TGTGCCAGCAGCCAATCCGGGCCAAACCCCTATGGCTACACCTTC.